The entry below describes one T cell receptor (beta chain). Its antigen is unknown. The Oncomine TCR Beta short-read assay was what sequenced the DNA obtained from cultured CD4+ T cells. TCRdb independently ran MiXCR on the PCR reads; one entry per CDR3 protein. The repertoire has 4,500 or so distinct CDR3 sequences, about 41% of them found once; the top ten carry approximately 43%. Treatment: approximately nine-day PBMC culture with coronavirus spike peptide pools or control peptides (ViraFEST assay). The sample originates from a study of vaccination and CD4 T cells after COVID-19. Background on the study: Cellular stimulation was performed using overlapping spike peptides derived from SARS-CoV-2, HCoV-NL63, HCoV-OC43 and HCoV-229E.

Sequenced: CD4+ T cells from blood, cultured in vitro. This receptor was taken from a human donor who had recovered from COVID-19.

The CDR3 spells CASSSRRTGGVEQYF. CDR3 sequence (DNA): TGTGCCAGCAGCTCCCGCCGGACCGGCGGGGTCGAGCAGTACTTC. The chain has TRBV7-2 and TRBJ2-7; D might be TRBD2 (6 bases). CDR1 is SGHTA and CDR2 is FQGNSA in the germline V gene. The CDR3 is made up of 15 amino acids. The ends were cut back, 4 bases at V and 6 bases at J, with 19 bases in the middle. The variable domain in full, with the rest retrieved from reference TRBV7-2 and TRBJ2-7, is GAGVSQSPSNKVTEKGKDVELRCDPISGHTALYWYRQSLGQGLEFLIYFQGNSAPDKSGLPSDRFSAERTGGSVSTLTIQRTQQEDSAVYLCASSSRRTGGVEQYFGPGTRLTVT.